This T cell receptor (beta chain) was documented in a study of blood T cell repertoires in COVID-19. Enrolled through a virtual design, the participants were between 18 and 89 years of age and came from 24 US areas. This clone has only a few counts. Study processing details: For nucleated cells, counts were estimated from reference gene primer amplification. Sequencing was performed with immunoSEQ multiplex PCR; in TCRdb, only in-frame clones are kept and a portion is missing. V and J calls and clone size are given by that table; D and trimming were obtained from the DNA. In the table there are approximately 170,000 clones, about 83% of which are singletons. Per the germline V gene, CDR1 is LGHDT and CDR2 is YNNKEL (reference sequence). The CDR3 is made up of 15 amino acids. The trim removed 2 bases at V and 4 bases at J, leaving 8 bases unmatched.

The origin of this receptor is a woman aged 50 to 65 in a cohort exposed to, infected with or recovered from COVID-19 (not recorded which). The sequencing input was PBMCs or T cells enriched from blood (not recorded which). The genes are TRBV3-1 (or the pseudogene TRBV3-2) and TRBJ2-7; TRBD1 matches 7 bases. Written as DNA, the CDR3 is TGTGCCAGCAGCCAATCGACAGGGAGAGGATACGAGCAGTACTTC. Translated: CASSQSTGRGYEQYF.